This T cell receptor (beta chain) was recovered during a study of cytomegalovirus exposure and HLA in healthy donors. The PCR ran on 60 Vbeta and 13 Jbeta primers. The data were produced by immunoSEQ multiplex PCR, yet TCRdb's version contains in-frame clones alone and is incomplete. The sample shows 150,000 to 200,000 clones, around four fifths of them seen only once. Study-level points and caveats: Whilst most TCR sequences proved rare, a subset of public TCRs occurred across many donors. Another analysis was done later, and it associated 16,951 TCR beta sequences with HLA alleles at 0.05 false discovery rate. Within a later analysis, the majority of CMV-associated TCR beta chains appeared HLA-restricted.

As regards this clone: Its antigen is as yet unknown. This specimen includes other DNA sequences encoding the same CDR3.

Germline V gene lookup returns CDR1 SGHRS and CDR2 YFSETQ. The CDR3 length is 14 residues. The junction had 1 base not matched to a gene; V was cut back by 0 bases and J by 3 bases. This rearrangement joins TRBV5-1 to TRBJ1-1; 8 positions agree with TRBD1. This TCR came from a man younger than 30 in good health and CMV-seronegative. Material for sequencing was PBMCs. This CDR3 reads CASSLAGGYTEAFF. DNA of the CDR3: TGCGCCAGCAGCTTGGCAGGGGGCTACACTGAAGCTTTCTTT.